This T cell receptor (beta chain) was observed in a study of cytomegalovirus exposure and HLA in healthy donors. This CDR3 has 15 amino acids. V trimming: 5 bases; J trimming: 7 bases; junction bases outside the gene matches: 8. Germline CDR1 and CDR2: SNHLY and FYNNEI. Donors were nominally healthy when sampled, though unrecorded immune exposures were likely. Both 60 Vbeta primers and 13 Jbeta primers went into the PCR. The method was immunoSEQ multiplex PCR; TCRdb's version includes in-frame clones alone and lacks a portion of them. The table has over 150,000 clones, about three quarters seen once. The origin of this receptor is a woman in her 30s in good health and CMV-seropositive. Material for sequencing was PBMCs. J is TRBJ2-2 and V is TRBV2, with TRBD2 identical over 9 bases. The CDR3 loop reads CASSSAGGPNGELFF. CDR3 nucleotides: TGTGCCAGCAGTTCGGCGGGAGGGCCAAACGGGGAGCTGTTTTTT.